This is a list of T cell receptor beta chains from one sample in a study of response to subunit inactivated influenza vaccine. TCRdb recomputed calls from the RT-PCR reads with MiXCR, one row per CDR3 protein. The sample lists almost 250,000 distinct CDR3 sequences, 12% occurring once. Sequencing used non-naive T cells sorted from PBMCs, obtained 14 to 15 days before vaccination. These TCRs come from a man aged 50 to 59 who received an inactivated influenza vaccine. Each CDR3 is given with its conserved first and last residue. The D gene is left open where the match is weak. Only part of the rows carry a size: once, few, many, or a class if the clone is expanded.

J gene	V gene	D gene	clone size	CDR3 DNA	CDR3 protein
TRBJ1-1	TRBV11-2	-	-	TGTGCCAGCAGCTTTGGTACCGGGGCGGACACTGAAGCTTTCTTT	CASSFGTGADTEAFF
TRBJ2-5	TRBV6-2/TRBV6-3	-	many	TGTGCCAGCCGGCGGAGCACCCGAAAAGAGACCCAGTACTTC	CASRRSTRKETQYF
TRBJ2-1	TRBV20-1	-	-	TGCAGTGCTAGAGTGATCTCTCGGGAGAAGGATTACAATGAGCAGTTCTTC	CSARVISREKDYNEQFF
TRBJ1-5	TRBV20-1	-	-	TGCAGTGCTAGAGACCCTCTTGGGGCAGGGGCAAATCAGCCCCAGCATTTT	CSARDPLGAGANQPQHF
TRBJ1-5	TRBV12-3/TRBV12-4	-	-	TGTGCCAGCAGTTTAAGGGTGGATCAGCCCCAGCATTTT	CASSLRVDQPQHF
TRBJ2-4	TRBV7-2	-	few	TGTGCCAGCAGCTTAGCGCTAGGGGGGGCCATTCAGTACTTC	CASSLALGGAIQYF
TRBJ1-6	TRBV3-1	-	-	TGTGCCAGCAGCCTCGGGACAATAGCTCGCCTTAGGAATTCACCCCTCCACTTT	CASSLGTIARLRNSPLHF
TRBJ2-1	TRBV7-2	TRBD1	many	TGTGCCAGCAGCCCAGGACAGGGGAGGAACGTTGAGCAGTTCTTC	CASSPGQGRNVEQFF
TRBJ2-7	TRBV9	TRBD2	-	TGTGCCAGCAGCGTCGGAGCGGGAACCTACGAGCAGTACTTC	CASSVGAGTYEQYF
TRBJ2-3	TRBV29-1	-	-	TGCAGCACTGGGGAGGCGGCAGTGACAGATACGCAGTATTTT	CSTGEAAVTDTQYF
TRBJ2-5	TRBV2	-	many	TGTGCCAGCAGGGTAGGGACGGAGACCCAGTACTTC	CASRVGTETQYF
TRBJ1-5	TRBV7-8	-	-	TGTGCCAGCAGCCCCTACGGCCAGGGTCACCAGCCCCAGCATTTT	CASSPYGQGHQPQHF
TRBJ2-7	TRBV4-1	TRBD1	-	TGCGCCAGCAGCATATGGACAGGGGAGTACGAGCAGTACTTC	CASSIWTGEYEQYF
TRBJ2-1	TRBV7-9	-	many	TGTGCCAGCAGCTTAGAATGGGGGGATCATCAGTTCTTC	CASSLEWGDHQFF
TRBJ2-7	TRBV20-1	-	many	TGCAGTGCTAGACCGGGAAATGACTACGAGCAGTACTTC	CSARPGNDYEQYF
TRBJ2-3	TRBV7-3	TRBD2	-	TGTGCCAGCAGCCCCTCCCGGACTAGCGACAGCACAGATACGCAGTATTTT	CASSPSRTSDSTDTQYF
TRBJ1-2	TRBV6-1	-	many	TGTGCCAGCAGTGAAGCAGATAACTATGGCTACACCTTC	CASSEADNYGYTF
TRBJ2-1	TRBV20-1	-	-	TGCAGTGCTAGAGATCCTGGGATTCATTGGGATGAGCAGTTCTTC	CSARDPGIHWDEQFF
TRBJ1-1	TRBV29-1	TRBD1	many	TGCAGCGCCGATTCTTTTCACAGGGGCGGTGAAGCTTTCTTT	CSADSFHRGGEAFF
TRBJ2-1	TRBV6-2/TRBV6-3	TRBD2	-	TGTGCCAGCAATTTCGTAACCGGGACTAGTTTCATTGAGCAGTTCTTC	CASNFVTGTSFIEQFF
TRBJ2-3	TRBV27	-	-	TGTGCCAGCAGAACTTACGGGAGAGGAGATACGCAGTATTTT	CASRTYGRGDTQYF
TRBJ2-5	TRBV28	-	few	TGTGCCAGCAGTTTTCTCCTGGGTGAGACCCAGTACTTC	CASSFLLGETQYF
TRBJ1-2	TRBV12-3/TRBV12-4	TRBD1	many	TGTGCCAGCAGTCTGTGGGACAGGGAAGGGGGTGGCTACACCTTC	CASSLWDREGGGYTF
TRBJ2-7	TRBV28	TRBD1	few	TGTGCCAGCAGGCCCCCGATTACAGGGGGAATTTTTGACGAGCAGTACTTC	CASRPPITGGIFDEQYF
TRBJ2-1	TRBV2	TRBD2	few	TGTGCCAGCATCGGACTAGCGGGGAGCAATGAGCAGTTCTTC	CASIGLAGSNEQFF
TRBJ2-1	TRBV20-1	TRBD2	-	TGCAGTGCTAGTTATGGCGGGGGGGAAAATGAGCAGTTCTTC	CSASYGGGENEQFF
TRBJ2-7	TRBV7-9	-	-	TGTGCCAGCAGCTTTGCCGGGACTGAATACGAGCAGTACTTC	CASSFAGTEYEQYF
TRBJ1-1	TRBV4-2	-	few	TGTGCCAGCAGCCAAGATCGGGCACAGAACACTGAAGCTTTCTTT	CASSQDRAQNTEAFF
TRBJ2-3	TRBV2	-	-	TGTGCCAGCAATGCCGGGGGGCGCACAGATACGCAGTATTTT	CASNAGGRTDTQYF